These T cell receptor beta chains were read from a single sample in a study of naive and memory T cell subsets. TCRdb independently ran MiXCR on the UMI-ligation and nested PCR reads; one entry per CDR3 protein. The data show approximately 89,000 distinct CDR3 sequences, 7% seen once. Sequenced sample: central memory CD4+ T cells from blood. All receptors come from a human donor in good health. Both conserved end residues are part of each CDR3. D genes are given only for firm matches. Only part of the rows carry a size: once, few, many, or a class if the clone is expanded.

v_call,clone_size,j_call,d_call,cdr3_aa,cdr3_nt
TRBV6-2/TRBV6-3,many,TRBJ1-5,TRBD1,CASSYGQGRNQPQHF,TGTGCCAGCAGTTACGGACAGGGACGCAATCAGCCCCAGCATTTT
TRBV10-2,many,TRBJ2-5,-,CASSDVGPQETQYF,TGCGCCAGCAGTGACGTGGGGCCCCAAGAGACCCAGTACTTC
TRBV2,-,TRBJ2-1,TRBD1,CASSSDRGSYNEQFF,TGTGCCAGCAGTTCCGACAGGGGGTCCTACAATGAGCAGTTCTTC
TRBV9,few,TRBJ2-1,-,CASSVVPEGRQFF,TGTGCCAGCAGCGTAGTTCCCGAGGGGCGTCAGTTCTTC
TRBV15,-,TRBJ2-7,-,CATSRGGLYYEQYF,TGTGCCACCAGCCGCGGAGGACTCTACTACGAGCAGTACTTC
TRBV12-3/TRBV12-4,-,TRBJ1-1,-,CASRTREKDTEAFF,TGTGCCAGCAGGACCAGGGAAAAGGACACTGAAGCTTTCTTT
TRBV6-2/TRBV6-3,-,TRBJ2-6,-,CASSYSRGAGANVLTF,TGTGCCAGCAGTTACTCGAGGGGGGCTGGGGCCAACGTCCTGACTTTC
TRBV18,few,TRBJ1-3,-,CASSPGQGSGNTIYF,TGTGCCAGCTCACCAGGCCAGGGCTCTGGAAACACCATATATTTT
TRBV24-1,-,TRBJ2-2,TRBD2,CATSASGSAAGELFF,TGTGCCACCAGTGCGAGCGGGAGCGCCGCCGGGGAGCTGTTTTTT
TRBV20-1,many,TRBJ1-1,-,CSASFGTSNTEAFF,TGCAGTGCAAGTTTCGGGACCTCGAACACTGAAGCTTTCTTT
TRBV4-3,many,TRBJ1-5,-,CASSQDFEGYQPQHF,TGCGCCAGCAGCCAAGATTTTGAAGGGTATCAGCCCCAGCATTTT
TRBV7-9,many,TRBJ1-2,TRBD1,CASRRQGGNYGYTF,TGTGCCAGCAGGCGACAGGGGGGGAACTATGGCTACACCTTC
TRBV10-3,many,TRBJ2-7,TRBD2,CAISEPLAGRGEQYF,TGTGCCATCAGTGAGCCCCTAGCGGGACGGGGTGAGCAGTACTTC
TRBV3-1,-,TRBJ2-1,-,CASSRTYNEQFF,TGTGCCAGCAGCCGTACGTACAATGAGCAGTTCTTC
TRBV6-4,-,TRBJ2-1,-,CARADSYNEQFF,TGTGCCAGAGCCGACAGTTACAATGAGCAGTTCTTC
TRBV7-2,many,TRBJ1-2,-,CASSLALQGYYGGYTF,TGTGCCAGCAGCTTAGCGCTTCAGGGGTATTACGGCGGCTACACCTTC
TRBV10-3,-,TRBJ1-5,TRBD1,CAISEGTGGRQPQHF,TGTGCCATCAGTGAGGGGACAGGGGGTCGTCAGCCCCAGCATTTT
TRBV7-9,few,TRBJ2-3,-,CASSLLSVAGTDTQYF,TGTGCCAGCAGCTTATTGTCGGTAGCGGGCACAGATACGCAGTATTTT
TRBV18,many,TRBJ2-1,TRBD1,CASSLGQGYNEQFF,TGTGCCAGCTCACTGGGACAGGGGTACAATGAGCAGTTCTTC
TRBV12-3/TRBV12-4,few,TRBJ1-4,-,CASSFRTATLFF,TGTGCCAGCAGTTTCCGAACAGCCACGCTGTTTTTT
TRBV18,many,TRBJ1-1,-,CASSSLGGGGTGTNTEAFF,TGTGCCAGCTCATCCCTAGGAGGAGGGGGAACCGGGACGAACACTGAAGCTTTCTTT
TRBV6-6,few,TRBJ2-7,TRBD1,CASGQGVSYEQYF,TGTGCCAGTGGACAGGGAGTAAGCTACGAGCAGTACTTC
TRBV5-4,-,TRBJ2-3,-,CASSRSGRLTDTQYF,TGTGCCAGCAGCCGGAGCGGGCGATTGACAGATACGCAGTATTTT
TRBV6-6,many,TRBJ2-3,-,CASSNPGTDTQYF,TGTGCCAGCAGTAACCCTGGCACAGATACGCAGTATTTT
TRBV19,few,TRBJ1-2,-,CASSIVGGYGYTF,TGTGCCAGTAGTATAGTTGGGGGATATGGCTACACCTTC
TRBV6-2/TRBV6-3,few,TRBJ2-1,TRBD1,CASSYTRGEQFF,TGTGCCAGCAGTTACACCAGGGGGGAGCAGTTCTTC
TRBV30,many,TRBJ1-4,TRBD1,CAWSVLGQITNEKLFF,TGTGCCTGGAGTGTTTTGGGACAGATAACTAATGAAAAACTGTTTTTT
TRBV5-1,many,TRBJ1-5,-,CASRWDSGQPQHF,TGCGCCAGCAGGTGGGATTCGGGACAGCCCCAGCATTTT
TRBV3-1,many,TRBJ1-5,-,CASSQEVSNQPQHF,TGTGCCAGCAGCCAAGAAGTTAGCAATCAGCCCCAGCATTTT
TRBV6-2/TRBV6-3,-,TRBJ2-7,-,CASTKTPVSYEQYF,TGTGCCAGCACTAAAACCCCGGTTTCCTACGAGCAGTACTTC
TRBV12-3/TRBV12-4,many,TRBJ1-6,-,CASSFLNSPLHF,TGTGCCAGCAGTTTTCTGAATTCACCCCTCCACTTT
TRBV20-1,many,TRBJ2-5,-,CSARDLRNTQGETQYF,TGCAGTGCTAGAGATCTAAGGAACACCCAAGGAGAGACCCAGTACTTC
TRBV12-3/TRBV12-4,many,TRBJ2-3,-,CASSPTGHTQYF,TGTGCCAGCAGCCCTACCGGCCATACGCAGTATTTT
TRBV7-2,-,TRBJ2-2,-,CASRSGKELNTGELFF,TGTGCCAGCAGGTCAGGGAAGGAGTTGAACACCGGGGAGCTGTTTTTT
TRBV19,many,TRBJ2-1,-,CASMSAGRLAYEQFF,TGTGCCAGTATGAGCGCGGGGCGATTGGCGTATGAGCAGTTCTTC
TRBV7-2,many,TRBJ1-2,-,CASSLGFVEGYTF,TGTGCCAGCAGCTTAGGTTTTGTGGAAGGCTACACCTTC
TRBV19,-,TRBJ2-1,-,CASNSNRANYNEQFF,TGTGCCAGTAACTCGAACAGGGCAAATTACAATGAGCAGTTCTTC
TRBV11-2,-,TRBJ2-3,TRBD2,CASSAIAGGLVDTQYF,TGTGCCAGCAGCGCTATAGCGGGAGGCTTGGTAGATACGCAGTATTTT
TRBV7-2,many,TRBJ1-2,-,CASSLAVDYGYTF,TGTGCCAGCAGCTTAGCGGTCGACTATGGCTACACCTTC
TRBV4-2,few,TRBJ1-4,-,CASSQRTVYEKLFF,TGTGCCAGCAGCCAAAGGACAGTATATGAAAAACTGTTTTTT
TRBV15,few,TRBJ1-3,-,CATSRDWAGASGNTIYF,TGTGCCACCAGCAGAGATTGGGCCGGGGCCAGTGGAAACACCATATATTTT
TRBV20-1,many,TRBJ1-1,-,CSARGGTSNTEAFF,TGCAGTGCTAGGGGAGGGACCTCGAACACTGAAGCTTTCTTT
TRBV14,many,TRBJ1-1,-,CASSPYMNTEAFF,TGTGCCAGCAGCCCGTATATGAACACTGAAGCTTTCTTT
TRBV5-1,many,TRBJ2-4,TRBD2,CASSLSGRRAKNIQYF,TGCGCCAGCAGCTTAAGCGGGAGGCGGGCCAAAAACATTCAGTACTTC
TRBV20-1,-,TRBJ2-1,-,CSARPQRAYEQFF,TGCAGTGCTAGACCCCAACGAGCCTATGAGCAGTTCTTC
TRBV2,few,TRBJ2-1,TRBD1,CASSRDRGPYNEQFF,TGTGCCAGCAGCCGGGACAGGGGACCCTACAATGAGCAGTTCTTC
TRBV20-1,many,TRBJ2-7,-,CSARSFPYDEQYF,TGCAGTGCTAGATCCTTTCCTTACGACGAGCAGTACTTC
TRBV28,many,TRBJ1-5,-,CASSFGLEFNQPQHF,TGTGCCAGCAGTTTCGGATTGGAGTTCAATCAGCCCCAGCATTTT
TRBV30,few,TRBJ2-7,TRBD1,CAWSHTGTANYEQYF,TGTGCCTGGAGTCACACCGGGACAGCGAACTACGAGCAGTACTTC
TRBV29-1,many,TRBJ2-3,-,CSVESNTDTQYF,TGCAGCGTTGAGTCGAACACAGATACGCAGTATTTT
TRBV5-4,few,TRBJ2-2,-,CASSLYRTNTGELFF,TGTGCCAGCAGCTTGTACAGAACGAACACCGGGGAGCTGTTTTTT
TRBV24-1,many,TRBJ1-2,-,CATSDSLGNGYTF,TGTGCCACCAGTGATTCCCTCGGGAATGGCTACACCTTC
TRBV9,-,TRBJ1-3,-,CASSVGFSGNTIYF,TGTGCCAGCAGCGTGGGCTTCTCTGGAAACACCATATATTTT
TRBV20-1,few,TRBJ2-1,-,CSASSPGPNNEQFF,TGCAGTGCTAGCAGTCCGGGGCCAAACAATGAGCAGTTCTTC
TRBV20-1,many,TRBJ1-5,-,CSAREGGYSNQPQHF,TGCAGTGCTAGAGAGGGGGGCTATAGCAATCAGCCCCAGCATTTT
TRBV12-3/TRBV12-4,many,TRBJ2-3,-,CASSLAVRGDTQYF,TGTGCCAGCAGTTTAGCGGTGAGGGGCGATACGCAGTATTTT
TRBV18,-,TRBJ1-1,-,CASSPRANSAEAFF,TGTGCCAGCTCACCCAGGGCCAATAGCGCTGAAGCTTTCTTT
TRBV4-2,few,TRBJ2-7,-,CASSQDPMPYEQYF,TGTGCCAGCAGCCAAGATCCGATGCCCTACGAGCAGTACTTC
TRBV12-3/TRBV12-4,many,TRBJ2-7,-,CASSPGLSYEQYF,TGTGCCAGCAGTCCCGGACTATCCTACGAGCAGTACTTC
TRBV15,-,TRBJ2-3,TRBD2,CATSRVLSGLAGGSAQYF,TGTGCCACCAGCAGAGTACTATCGGGACTAGCGGGAGGCTCTGCGCAGTATTTT